This record looks at one T cell receptor (beta chain) sequence and its context. Investigators amplified TCR beta CDR3 regions from RNA transcripts. The first round was an RT-PCR with HTBI primers, and the second round was a multiplex PCR. Each CDR3 protein is one row after TCRdb ran MiXCR on the multiplex PCR reads. In the table there are almost 750,000 distinct CDR3 sequences, roughly two fifths of which are singletons. The entry originates in a study of Graves' ophthalmopathy and Graves' hyperthyroidism. Germline V gene lookup returns CDR1 SEHNR and CDR2 FQNEAQ (reference sequence). V dropped 3 bases and J dropped 14 bases, with 14 bases sitting between them. This CDR3 contains 12 residues.

The rearrangement uses TRBV7-9 and TRBJ1-5; D remains unclear. The sequenced material came from peripheral blood. This TCR came from an adult man with Graves' ophthalmopathy. CDR3 nucleotides: TGTGCCAGCAGCTTGGACGGCGCCTACGAGCATTTT. Protein product: CASSLDGAYEHF. The variable domain in full, completed from reference TRBV7-9 and TRBJ1-5, reads DTGVSQNPRHKITKRGQNVTFRCDPISEHNRLYWYRQTLGQGPEFLTYFQNEAQLEKSRLLSDRFSAERPKGSFSTLEIQRTEQGDSAMYLCASSLDGAYEHFGDGTRLSIL.